This T cell receptor beta chain was identified in a study of blood T cells in healthy people across ages. V was trimmed by 2 bases and J by 2 bases, leaving 15 bases between them. The V gene's germline CDR1 is SNHLY and CDR2 FYNNEI. The CDR3 has 16 amino acids. For the second PCR, which ran for 7 to 11 cycles, a sample-barcoded 5' primer and a J-beta primer mix were used. TCRdb ran MiXCR on the 5' RACE reads and lists one entry per CDR3 protein. The sample includes around 820,000 distinct CDR3 sequences, about 25% of them seen just once. This sample also appeared in a second study, on T cells of mothers and their children.

The chain uses TRBV2 and TRBJ2-5; the D gene could be TRBD1 or TRBD2 (7 bases each). The TCR originated in a boy younger than 18 in good health. The sequenced material came from blood. The CDR3 sequence is CASSEWEGQKQETQYF. The CDR3 region has the DNA TGTGCCAGCAGTGAATGGGAGGGACAGAAACAAGAGACCCAGTACTTC.